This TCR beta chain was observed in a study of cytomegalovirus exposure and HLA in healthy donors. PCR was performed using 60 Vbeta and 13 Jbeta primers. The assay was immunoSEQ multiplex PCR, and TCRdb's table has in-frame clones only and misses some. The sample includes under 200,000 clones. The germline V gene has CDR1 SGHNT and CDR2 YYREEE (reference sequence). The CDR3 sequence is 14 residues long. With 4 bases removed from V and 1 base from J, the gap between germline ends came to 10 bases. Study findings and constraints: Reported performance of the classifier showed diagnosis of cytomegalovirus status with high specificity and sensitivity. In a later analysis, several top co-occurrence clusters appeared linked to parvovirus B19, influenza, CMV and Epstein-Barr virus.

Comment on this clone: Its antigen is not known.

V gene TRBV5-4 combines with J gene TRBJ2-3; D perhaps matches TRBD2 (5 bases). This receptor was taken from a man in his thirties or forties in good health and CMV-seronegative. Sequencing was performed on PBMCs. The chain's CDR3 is CASSGKEGTDTQYF. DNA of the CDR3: TGTGCCAGCAGCGGGAAGGAGGGCACAGATACGCAGTATTTT.